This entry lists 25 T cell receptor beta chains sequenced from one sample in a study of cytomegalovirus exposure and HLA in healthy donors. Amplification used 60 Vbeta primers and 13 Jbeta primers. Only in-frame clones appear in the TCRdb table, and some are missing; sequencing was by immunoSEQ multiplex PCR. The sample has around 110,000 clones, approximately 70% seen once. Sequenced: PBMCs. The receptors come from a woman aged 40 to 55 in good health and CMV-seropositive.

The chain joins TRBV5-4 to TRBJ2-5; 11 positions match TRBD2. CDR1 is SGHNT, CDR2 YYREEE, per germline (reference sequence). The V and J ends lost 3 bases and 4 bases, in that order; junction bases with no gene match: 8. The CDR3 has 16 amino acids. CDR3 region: CASSSELAGVGETQYF. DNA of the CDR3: TGTGCCAGCAGCTCGGAACTAGCGGGAGTGGGAGAGACCCAGTACTTC.

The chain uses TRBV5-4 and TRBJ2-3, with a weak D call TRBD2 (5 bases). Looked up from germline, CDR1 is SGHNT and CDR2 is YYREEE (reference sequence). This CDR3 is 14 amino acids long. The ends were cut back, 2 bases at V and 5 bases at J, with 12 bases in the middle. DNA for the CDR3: TGTGCCAGCAGCTTCGAAACTGGACTAGATACGCAGTATTTT. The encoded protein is CASSFETGLDTQYF.

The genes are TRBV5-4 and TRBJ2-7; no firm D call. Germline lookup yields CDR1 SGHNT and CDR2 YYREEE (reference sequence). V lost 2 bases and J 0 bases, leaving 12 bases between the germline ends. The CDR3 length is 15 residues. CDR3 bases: TGTGCCAGCAGCTTAGAAACAGAATACTCCTACGAGCAGTACTTC. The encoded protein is CASSLETEYSYEQYF.

The CDR3 coding sequence is TGTGCCAGCAGTTCGCCCCATGCGGGGCGGGGCACAGATACGCAGTATTTT. Amino acids: CASSSPHAGRGTDTQYF. This chain links TRBV6-7 with TRBJ2-3; the D gene is possibly TRBD2 (6 bases). TRBV6-7 is designated an ORF whose function remains uncertain. V dropped 4 bases and J dropped 1 base, with 18 bases sitting between them. The CDR3 sequence is 17 residues long.

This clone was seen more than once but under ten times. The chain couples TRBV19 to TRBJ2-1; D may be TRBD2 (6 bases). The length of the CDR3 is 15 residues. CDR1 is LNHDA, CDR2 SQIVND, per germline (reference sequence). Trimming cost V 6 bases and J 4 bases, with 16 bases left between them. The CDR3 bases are TGTGCCAGTAGCATGACGGGGGACGCATACAATGAGCAGTTCTTC. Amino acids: CASSMTGDAYNEQFF. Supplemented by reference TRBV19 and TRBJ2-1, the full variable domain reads DGGITQSPKYLFRKEGQNVTLSCEQNLNHDAMYWYRQDPGQGLRLIYYSQIVNDFQKGDIAEGYSVSREKKESFPLTVTSAQKNPTAFYLCASSMTGDAYNEQFFGPGTRLTVL.

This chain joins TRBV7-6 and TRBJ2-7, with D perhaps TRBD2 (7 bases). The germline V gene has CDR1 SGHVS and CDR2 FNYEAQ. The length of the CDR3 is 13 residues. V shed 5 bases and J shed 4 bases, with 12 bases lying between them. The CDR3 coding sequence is TGTGCCAGCAGCAAAGGGGGGGCTTACGAGCAGTACTTC. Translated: CASSKGGAYEQYF.

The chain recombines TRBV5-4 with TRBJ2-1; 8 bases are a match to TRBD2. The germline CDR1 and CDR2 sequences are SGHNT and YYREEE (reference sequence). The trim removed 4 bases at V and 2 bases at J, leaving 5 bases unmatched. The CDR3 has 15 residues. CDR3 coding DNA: TGTGCCAGCAGCAGGGCGGGAGGCCCCTACAATGAGCAGTTCTTC. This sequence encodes CASSRAGGPYNEQFF.

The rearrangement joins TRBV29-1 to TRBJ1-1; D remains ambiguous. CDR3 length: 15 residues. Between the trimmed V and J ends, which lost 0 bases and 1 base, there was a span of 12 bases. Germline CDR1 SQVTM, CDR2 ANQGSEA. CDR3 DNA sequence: TGCAGCGTTGAAGACGACTTATTGGGGAACACTGAAGCTTTCTTT. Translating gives CSVEDDLLGNTEAFF.

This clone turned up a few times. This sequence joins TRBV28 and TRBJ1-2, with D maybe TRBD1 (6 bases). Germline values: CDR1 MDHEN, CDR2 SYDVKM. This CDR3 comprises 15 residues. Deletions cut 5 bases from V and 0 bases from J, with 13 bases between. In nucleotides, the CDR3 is TGTGCCAGCAGTCCAGAGGGACAAACTAACTATGGCTACACCTTC. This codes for CASSPEGQTNYGYTF.

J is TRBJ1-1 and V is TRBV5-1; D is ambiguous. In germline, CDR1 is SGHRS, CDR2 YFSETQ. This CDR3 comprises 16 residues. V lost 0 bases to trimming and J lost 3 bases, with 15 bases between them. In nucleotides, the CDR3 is TGCGCCAGCAGCTTGGTTCGGGAAAGAGGCGACACTGAAGCTTTCTTT. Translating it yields CASSLVRERGDTEAFF.

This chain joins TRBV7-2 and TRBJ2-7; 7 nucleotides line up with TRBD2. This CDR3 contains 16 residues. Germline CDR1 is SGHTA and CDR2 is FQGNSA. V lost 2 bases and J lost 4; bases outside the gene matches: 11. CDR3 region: CASSLQPGGGKYEQYF. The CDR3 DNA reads TGTGCCAGCAGCTTACAGCCAGGCGGGGGTAAATACGAGCAGTACTTC. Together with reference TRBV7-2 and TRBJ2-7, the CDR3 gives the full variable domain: GAGVSQSPSNKVTEKGKDVELRCDPISGHTALYWYRQSLGQGLEFLIYFQGNSAPDKSGLPSDRFSAERTGGSVSTLTIQRTQQEDSAVYLCASSLQPGGGKYEQYFGPGTRLTVT.

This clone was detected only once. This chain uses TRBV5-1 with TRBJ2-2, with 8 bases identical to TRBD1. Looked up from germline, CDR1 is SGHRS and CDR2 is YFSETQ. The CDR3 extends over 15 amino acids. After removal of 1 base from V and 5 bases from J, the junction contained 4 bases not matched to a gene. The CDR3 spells CASSLRTGTTGELFF. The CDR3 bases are TGCGCCAGCAGCTTGCGGACAGGGACTACCGGGGAGCTGTTTTTT.

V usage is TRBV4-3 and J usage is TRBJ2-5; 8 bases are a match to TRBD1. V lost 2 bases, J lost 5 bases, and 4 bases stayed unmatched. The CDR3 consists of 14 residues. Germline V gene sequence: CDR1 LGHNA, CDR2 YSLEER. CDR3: CASSQQGARETQYF. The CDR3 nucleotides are TGCGCCAGCAGCCAACAGGGGGCCAGGGAGACCCAGTACTTC.

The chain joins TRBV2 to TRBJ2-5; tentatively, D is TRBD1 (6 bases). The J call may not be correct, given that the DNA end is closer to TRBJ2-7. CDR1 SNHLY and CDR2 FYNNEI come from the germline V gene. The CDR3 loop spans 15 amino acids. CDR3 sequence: CASSGTGFETYEQYF. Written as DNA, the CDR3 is TGTGCCAGCAGCGGCACAGGGTTCGAAACCTACGAGCAGTACTTC.

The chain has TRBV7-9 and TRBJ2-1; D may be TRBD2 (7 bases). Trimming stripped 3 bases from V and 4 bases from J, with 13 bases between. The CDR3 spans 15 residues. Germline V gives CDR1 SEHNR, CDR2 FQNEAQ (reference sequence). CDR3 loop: CASSFGGHYYNEQFF. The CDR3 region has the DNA TGTGCCAGCAGCTTCGGGGGGCACTATTACAATGAGCAGTTCTTC. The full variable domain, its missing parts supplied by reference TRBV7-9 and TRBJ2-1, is DTGVSQNPRHKITKRGQNVTFRCDPISEHNRLYWYRQTLGQGPEFLTYFQNEAQLEKSRLLSDRFSAERPKGSFSTLEIQRTEQGDSAMYLCASSFGGHYYNEQFFGPGTRLTVL.

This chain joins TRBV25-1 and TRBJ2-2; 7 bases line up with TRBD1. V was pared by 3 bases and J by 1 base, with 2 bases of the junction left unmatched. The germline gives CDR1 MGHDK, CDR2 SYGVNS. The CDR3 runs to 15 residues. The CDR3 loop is CASSEGQKNTGELFF. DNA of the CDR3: TGTGCCAGCAGTGAGGGACAGAAGAACACCGGGGAGCTGTTTTTT.

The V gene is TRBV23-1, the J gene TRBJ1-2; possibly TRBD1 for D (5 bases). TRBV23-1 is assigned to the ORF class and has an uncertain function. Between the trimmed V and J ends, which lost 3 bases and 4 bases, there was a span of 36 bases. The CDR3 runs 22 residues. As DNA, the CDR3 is TGCGCCAGCAGTCAGTTAAAATCTTCCCGACCCGGGGCTACCGCCGGGAGCTATGGCTACACCTTC. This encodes CASSQLKSSRPGATAGSYGYTF.

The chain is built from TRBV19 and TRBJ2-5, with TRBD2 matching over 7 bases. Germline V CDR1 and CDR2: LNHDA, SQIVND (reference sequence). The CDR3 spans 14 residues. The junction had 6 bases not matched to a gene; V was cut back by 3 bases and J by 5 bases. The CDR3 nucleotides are TGTGCCAGTAGTATGGCTAGCGGTGACGAGACCCAGTACTTC. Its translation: CASSMASGDETQYF.

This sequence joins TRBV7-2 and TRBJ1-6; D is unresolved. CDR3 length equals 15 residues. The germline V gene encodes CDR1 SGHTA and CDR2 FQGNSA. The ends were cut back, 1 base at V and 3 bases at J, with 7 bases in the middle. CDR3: CASSLGAVYNSPLHF. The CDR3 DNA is TGTGCCAGCAGCTTAGGGGCCGTCTATAATTCACCCCTCCACTTT.

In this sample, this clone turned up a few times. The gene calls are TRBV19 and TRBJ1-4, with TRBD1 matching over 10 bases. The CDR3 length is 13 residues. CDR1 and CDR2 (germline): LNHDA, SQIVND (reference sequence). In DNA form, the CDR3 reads TGTGCTACGCGACAGGGGGCGAACGAAAAACTGTTTTTT. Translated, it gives CATRQGANEKLFF.

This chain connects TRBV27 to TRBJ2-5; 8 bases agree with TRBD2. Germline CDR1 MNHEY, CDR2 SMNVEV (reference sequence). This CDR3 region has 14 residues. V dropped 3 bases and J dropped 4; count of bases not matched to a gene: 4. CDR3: CASSFSAGGETQYF. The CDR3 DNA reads TGTGCCAGCAGTTTCTCGGCGGGAGGAGAGACCCAGTACTTC.

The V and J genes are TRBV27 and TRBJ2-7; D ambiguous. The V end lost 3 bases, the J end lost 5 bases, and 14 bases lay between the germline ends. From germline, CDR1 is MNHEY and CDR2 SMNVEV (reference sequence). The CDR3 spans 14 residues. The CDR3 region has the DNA TGTGCCAGCAGTTTTGGTAGTTCCCTCCACGAGCAGTACTTC. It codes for CASSFGSSLHEQYF.

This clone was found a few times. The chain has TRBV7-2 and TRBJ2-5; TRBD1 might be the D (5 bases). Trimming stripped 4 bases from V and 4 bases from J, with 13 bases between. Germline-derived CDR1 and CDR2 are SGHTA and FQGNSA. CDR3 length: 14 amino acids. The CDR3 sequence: CASSSAGMRETQYF. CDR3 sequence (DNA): TGTGCCAGCAGCTCGGCAGGGATGCGAGAGACCCAGTACTTC.

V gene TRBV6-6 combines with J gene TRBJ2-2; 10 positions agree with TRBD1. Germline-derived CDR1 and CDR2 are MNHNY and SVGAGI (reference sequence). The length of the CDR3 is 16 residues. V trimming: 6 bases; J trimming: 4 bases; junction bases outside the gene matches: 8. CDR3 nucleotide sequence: TGTGCCAGCAGACCCGGGACAGGGGACTCCACCGGGGAGCTGTTTTTT. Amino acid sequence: CASRPGTGDSTGELFF.

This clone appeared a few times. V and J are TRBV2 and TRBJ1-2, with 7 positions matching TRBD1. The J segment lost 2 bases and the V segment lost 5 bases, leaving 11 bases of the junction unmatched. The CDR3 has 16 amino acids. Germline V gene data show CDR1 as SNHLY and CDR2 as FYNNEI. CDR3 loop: CASSWALRDSNYGYTF. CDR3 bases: TGTGCCAGCAGTTGGGCCTTACGGGACAGCAACTATGGCTACACCTTC.